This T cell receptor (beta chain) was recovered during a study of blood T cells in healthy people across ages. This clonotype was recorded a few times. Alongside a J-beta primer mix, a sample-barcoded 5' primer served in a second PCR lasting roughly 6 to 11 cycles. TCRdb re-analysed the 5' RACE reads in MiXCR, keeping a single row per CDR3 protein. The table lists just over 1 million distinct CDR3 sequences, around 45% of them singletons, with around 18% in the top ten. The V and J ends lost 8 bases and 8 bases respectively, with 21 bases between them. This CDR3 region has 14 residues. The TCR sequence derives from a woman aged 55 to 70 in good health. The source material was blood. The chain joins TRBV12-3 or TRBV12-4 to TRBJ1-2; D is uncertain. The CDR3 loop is CASGANEARAGYTF. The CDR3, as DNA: TGTGCCAGCGGAGCTAACGAGGCCCGAGCCGGCTACACCTTC.